These 14 T cell receptor beta chains were sequenced from one sample in a study of technical replicates of blood from a handful of donors. Libraries were prepared by immunoSEQ multiplex PCR; TCRdb keeps only in-frame clonotypes and omits some of them. The sample has 83,000 or so clones, more than 80% seen once. Sequencing was done on a sample of T cells isolated from PBMCs. The receptors were sampled from a human donor in good health.

The chain uses TRBV7-9 and TRBJ2-7, with D perhaps TRBD2 (6 bases). There are 11 residues in the CDR3. V was shortened by 3 bases and J by 8 bases, with 8 bases between the two germline ends. CDR1 and CDR2 (germline): SEHNR, FQNEAQ (reference sequence). CDR3 sequence (DNA): TGTGCCAGCAGCTTGGAGGGCCAGCAGTACTTC. It yields the protein CASSLEGQQYF.

The count of this clone is one. V usage is TRBV5-6 and J usage is TRBJ1-2; D gene ambiguous. Trimming removed 0 bases from V and 7 bases from J, with 10 bases in between. Germline assignment: CDR1 SGHDT and CDR2 YYEEEE. The CDR3 runs 13 residues. This chain's CDR3 is CASSLVAGGGYTF. CDR3 coding DNA: TGTGCCAGCAGCTTGGTGGCAGGAGGTGGCTACACCTTC.

The gene calls are TRBV7-9 and TRBJ1-2; D is ambiguous. The CDR3 length is 14 residues. Looked up from germline, CDR1 is SEHNR and CDR2 is FQNEAQ (reference sequence). V was pared by 5 bases and J by 8 bases, with 18 bases between. The CDR3 is CASSPSLGLQGYTF. The CDR3 region has the DNA TGTGCCAGCAGCCCCTCGTTAGGACTACAGGGCTACACCTTC. Filled out from reference TRBV7-9 and TRBJ1-2, the complete variable domain reads DTGVSQNPRHKITKRGQNVTFRCDPISEHNRLYWYRQTLGQGPEFLTYFQNEAQLEKSRLLSDRFSAERPKGSFSTLEIQRTEQGDSAMYLCASSPSLGLQGYTFGSGTRLTVV.

The rearrangement joins TRBV27 to TRBJ2-2, with 7 bases fitting TRBD1. The CDR3 sequence is 12 residues long. Germline V gene sequence: CDR1 MNHEY, CDR2 SMNVEV (reference sequence). The junction had 1 base not matched to a gene; V was cut back by 5 bases and J by 7 bases. CDR3 sequence: CASSPGGGELFF. CDR3 coding DNA: TGTGCCAGCAGTCCAGGGGGCGGGGAGCTGTTTTTT.

V gene TRBV27 combines with J gene TRBJ2-5; the D gene is possibly TRBD2 (6 bases). The CDR3 sequence is 17 residues long. V lost 2 bases, J lost 5 bases, and 21 bases lay in between. The germline CDR1 and CDR2 sequences are MNHEY and SMNVEV (reference sequence). Here the CDR3 reads CASSLRTTLLGGETQYF. The CDR3 DNA reads as TGTGCCAGCAGTTTACGGACTACCCTCCTTGGGGGGGAGACCCAGTACTTC.

The chain joins TRBV19 to TRBJ1-2; a weak D match, TRBD1 (6 bases). Germline assignment: CDR1 LNHDA and CDR2 SQIVND (reference sequence). CDR3 length: 15 residues. Trimming left V 4 bases short and J 4 bases short, with 16 bases between. CDR3 sequence reads: CASSRTGLSSYGYTF. The CDR3 bases are TGTGCCAGTAGTAGAACAGGGTTATCGAGCTATGGCTACACCTTC.

This clone has a handful of counts. The rearrangement joins TRBV7-6 to TRBJ2-7; 8 bases match TRBD2. V gave up 4 bases and J gave up 3 bases; unmatched junction bases: 8. From germline, CDR1 is SGHVS and CDR2 FNYEAQ. The CDR3 sequence is 15 residues long. The CDR3 bases are TGTGCCAGCAGCTCACATTCGGGACTAGGCTACGAGCAGTACTTC. Protein product: CASSSHSGLGYEQYF.

This chain joins TRBV28 and TRBJ2-1; tentative D call: TRBD2 (5 bases). Trimming took off 1 base at V and 1 base at J, with 8 bases between the two ends. The CDR3 length is 15 residues. Germline V gene data show CDR1 as MDHEN and CDR2 as SYDVKM. The CDR3 here is CASSLSGVSYNEQFF. The CDR3 DNA follows: TGTGCCAGCAGTTTATCCGGGGTATCCTACAATGAGCAGTTCTTC. Complete variable domain (other parts from reference TRBV28 and TRBJ2-1): DVKVTQSSRYLVKRTGEKVFLECVQDMDHENMFWYRQDPGLGLRLIYFSYDVKMKEKGDIPEGYSVSREKKERFSLILESASTNQTSMYLCASSLSGVSYNEQFFGPGTRLTVL.

This clone was found once. The chain couples TRBV28 to TRBJ2-2; 7 bases map to TRBD1. Unmatched junction bases numbered 18, after V lost 6 bases and J lost 5 bases. The CDR3 is 18 amino acids. The germline gives CDR1 MDHEN, CDR2 SYDVKM. The CDR3: CASSKGTASYPLTGELFF. CDR3 DNA sequence: TGTGCCAGCAGCAAAGGGACAGCCTCTTATCCCTTAACCGGGGAGCTGTTTTTT.

This clone was observed a single time. This rearrangement joins TRBV4-1 to TRBJ2-7, with TRBD2 matching 8 bases. V was clipped by 8 bases and J by 1 base; unmatched bases: 7. CDR1 and CDR2 (germline): MGHRA, YSYEKL. This CDR3 spans 14 amino acids. CDR3 coding DNA: TGCGCCAGCTCACCGGGACTAGGTTCCTACGAGCAGTACTTC. This sequence encodes CASSPGLGSYEQYF.

CDR3 DNA: TGTGCCTGGGATTTGGGGACTTACGAGCAGTACTTC. Translation gives CAWDLGTYEQYF. The genes are TRBV30 and TRBJ2-7, with a tentative D call TRBD2 (6 bases). Germline lookup yields CDR1 GTSNPN and CDR2 SVGIG (reference sequence). V was trimmed by 5 bases and J by 4 bases, leaving 12 bases between them. This CDR3 contains 12 residues.

V usage is TRBV6-5 and J usage is TRBJ1-1; unclear D gene. Per the germline V gene, CDR1 is MNHEY and CDR2 is SVGAGI. Deletions cut 1 base from V and 4 bases from J, with 13 bases between. This CDR3 has 15 amino acids. The CDR3 nucleotides read TGTGCCAGCAGTTACTACGGGGATGTGGCCACTGAAGCTTTCTTT. This encodes CASSYYGDVATEAFF.

The chain joins TRBV6-5 to TRBJ1-2; 7 bases align to TRBD1. This CDR3 region has 15 residues. Germline CDR1 and CDR2: MNHEY and SVGAGI. J was trimmed by 0 bases and V by 0 bases; bases with no gene match: 1. The CDR3 DNA reads TGTGCCAGCAGTTACTCTGGACAGGCTAACTATGGCTACACCTTC. Protein: CASSYSGQANYGYTF.

V and J are TRBV5-1 and TRBJ2-6; TRBD2 agrees at 10 bases. CDR3 length: 19 residues. CDR1 and CDR2 (germline): SGHRS, YFSETQ. With V trimmed by 5 bases and J by 2 bases, 13 bases remained unmatched. For the CDR3, the DNA is TGCGCCAGCAGGAGAGCGGGAGGGCCAGGGTCAGCTGGGGCCAACGTCCTGACTTTC. This sequence encodes CASRRAGGPGSAGANVLTF.